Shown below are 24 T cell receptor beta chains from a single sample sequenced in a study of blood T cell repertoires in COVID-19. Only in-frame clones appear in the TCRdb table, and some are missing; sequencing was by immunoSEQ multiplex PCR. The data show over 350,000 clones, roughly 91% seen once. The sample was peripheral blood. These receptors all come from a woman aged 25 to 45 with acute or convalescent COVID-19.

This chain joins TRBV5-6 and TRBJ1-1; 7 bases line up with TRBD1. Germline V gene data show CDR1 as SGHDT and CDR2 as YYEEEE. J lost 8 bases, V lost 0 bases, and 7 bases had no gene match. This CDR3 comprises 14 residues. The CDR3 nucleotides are TGTGCCAGCAGCTTGGAGGGGGCGCGGACAGAAGCTTTCTTT. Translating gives CASSLEGARTEAFF.

The CDR3 reads CASSLVAYEQYF. In DNA, the CDR3 is TGTGCCAGCAGTTTAGTCGCCTACGAGCAGTACTTC. The V and J genes are TRBV12-3 or TRBV12-4 and TRBJ2-7; no clear D. Trimming left V 1 base short and J 2 bases short, with 3 bases between. CDR3 length equals 12 residues.

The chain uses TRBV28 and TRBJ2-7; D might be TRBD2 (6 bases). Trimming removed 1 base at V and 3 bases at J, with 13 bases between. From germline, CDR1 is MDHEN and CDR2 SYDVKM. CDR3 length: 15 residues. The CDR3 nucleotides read TGTGCCAGCAGTTTATTGGGGGGAGGCATCTACGAGCAGTACTTC. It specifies CASSLLGGGIYEQYF. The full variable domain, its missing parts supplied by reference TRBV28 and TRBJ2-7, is DVKVTQSSRYLVKRTGEKVFLECVQDMDHENMFWYRQDPGLGLRLIYFSYDVKMKEKGDIPEGYSVSREKKERFSLILESASTNQTSMYLCASSLLGGGIYEQYFGPGTRLTVT.

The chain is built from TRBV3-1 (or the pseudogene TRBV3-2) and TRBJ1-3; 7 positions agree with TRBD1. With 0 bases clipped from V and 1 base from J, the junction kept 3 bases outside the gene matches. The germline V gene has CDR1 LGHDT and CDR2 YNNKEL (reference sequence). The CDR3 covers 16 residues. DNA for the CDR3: TGTGCCAGCAGCCAAGAGCCGACAGGGTCTGGAAACACCATATATTTT. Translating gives CASSQEPTGSGNTIYF.

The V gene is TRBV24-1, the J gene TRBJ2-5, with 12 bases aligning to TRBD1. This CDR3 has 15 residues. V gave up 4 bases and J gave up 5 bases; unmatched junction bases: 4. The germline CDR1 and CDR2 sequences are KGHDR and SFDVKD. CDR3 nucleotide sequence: TGTGCCACCAGTGAGGGGACAGGGGGCGGGGAGACCCAGTACTTC. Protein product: CATSEGTGGGETQYF.

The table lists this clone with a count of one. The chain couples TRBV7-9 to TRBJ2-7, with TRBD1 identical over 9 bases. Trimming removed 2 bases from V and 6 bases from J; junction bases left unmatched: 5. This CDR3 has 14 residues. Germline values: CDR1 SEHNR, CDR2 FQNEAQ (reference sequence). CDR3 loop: CASSLPGQGREQYF. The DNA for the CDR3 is TGTGCCAGCAGCTTACCGGGACAGGGCCGCGAGCAGTACTTC.

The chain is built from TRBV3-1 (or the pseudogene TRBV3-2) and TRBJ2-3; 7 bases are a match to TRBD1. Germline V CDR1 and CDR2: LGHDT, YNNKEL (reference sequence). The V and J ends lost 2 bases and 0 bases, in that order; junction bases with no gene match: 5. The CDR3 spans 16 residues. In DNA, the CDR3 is TGTGCCAGCAGCCAATTCCGGGACAGCAGCACAGATACGCAGTATTTT. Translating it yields CASSQFRDSSTDTQYF.

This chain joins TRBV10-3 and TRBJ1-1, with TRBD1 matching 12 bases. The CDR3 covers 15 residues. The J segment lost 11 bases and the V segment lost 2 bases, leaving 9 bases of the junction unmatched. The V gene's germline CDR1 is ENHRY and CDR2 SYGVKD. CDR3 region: CAISEGGQGARSAFF. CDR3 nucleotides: TGTGCCATCAGTGAGGGGGGACAGGGGGCGAGATCGGCTTTCTTT.

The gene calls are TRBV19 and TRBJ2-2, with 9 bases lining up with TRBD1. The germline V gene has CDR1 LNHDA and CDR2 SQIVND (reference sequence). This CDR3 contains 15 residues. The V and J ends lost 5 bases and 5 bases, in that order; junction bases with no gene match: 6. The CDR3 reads CASSLGQGGTGELFF. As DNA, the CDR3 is TGTGCCAGTAGTCTGGGACAGGGAGGGACCGGGGAGCTGTTTTTT.

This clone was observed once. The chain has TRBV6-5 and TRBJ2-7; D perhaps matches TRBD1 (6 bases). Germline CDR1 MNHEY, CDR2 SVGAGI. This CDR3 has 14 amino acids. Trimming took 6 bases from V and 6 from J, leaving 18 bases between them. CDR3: CASRTGPVGSEQYF. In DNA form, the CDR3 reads TGTGCCAGCAGGACAGGTCCCGTGGGAAGCGAGCAGTACTTC.

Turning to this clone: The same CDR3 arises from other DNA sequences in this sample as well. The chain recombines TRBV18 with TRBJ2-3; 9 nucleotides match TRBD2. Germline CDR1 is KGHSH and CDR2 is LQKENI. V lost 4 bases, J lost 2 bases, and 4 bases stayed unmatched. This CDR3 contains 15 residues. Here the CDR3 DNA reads TGTGCCAGCTCACGGCTAGCGGGACCCACAGATACGCAGTATTTT. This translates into CASSRLAGPTDTQYF.

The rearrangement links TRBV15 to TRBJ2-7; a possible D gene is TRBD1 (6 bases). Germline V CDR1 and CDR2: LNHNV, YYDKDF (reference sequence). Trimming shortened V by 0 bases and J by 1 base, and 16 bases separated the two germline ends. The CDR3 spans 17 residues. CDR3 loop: CATSRDIQGTRSYEQYF. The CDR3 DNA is TGTGCCACCAGCAGAGATATTCAGGGGACGAGGTCCTACGAGCAGTACTTC.

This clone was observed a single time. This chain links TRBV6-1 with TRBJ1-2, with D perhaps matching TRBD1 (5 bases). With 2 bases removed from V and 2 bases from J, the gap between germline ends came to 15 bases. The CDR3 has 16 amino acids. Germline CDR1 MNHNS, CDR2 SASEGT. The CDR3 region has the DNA TGTGCCAGCAGTGAATATGTGGGGCGATCGAACTATGGCTACACCTTC. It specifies CASSEYVGRSNYGYTF.

CDR3 nucleotide sequence: TGTGCCAGCAGGAGAACCGGGACTAGCGCCGAGCAGTACTTC. This sequence encodes CASRRTGTSAEQYF. The chain carries TRBV6-5 and TRBJ2-7; 10 bases are a match to TRBD2. The CDR3 totals 14 residues. The trim removed 6 bases at V and 6 bases at J, leaving 8 bases unmatched. Germline CDR1 and CDR2: MNHEY and SVGAGI.

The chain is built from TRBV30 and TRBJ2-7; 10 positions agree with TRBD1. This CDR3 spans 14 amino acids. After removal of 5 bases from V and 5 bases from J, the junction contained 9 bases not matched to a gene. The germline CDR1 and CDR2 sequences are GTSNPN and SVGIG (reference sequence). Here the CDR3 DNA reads TGTGCCTGGTACAACTCCGGGACAGGGGACGAGCAGTACTTC. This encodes CAWYNSGTGDEQYF.

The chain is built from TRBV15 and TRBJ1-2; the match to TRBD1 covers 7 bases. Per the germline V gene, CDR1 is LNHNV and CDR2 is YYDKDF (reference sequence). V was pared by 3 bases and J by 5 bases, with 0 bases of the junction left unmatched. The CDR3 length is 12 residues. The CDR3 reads CATSRTGYGYTF. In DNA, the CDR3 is TGTGCCACCAGCAGGACAGGGTATGGCTACACCTTC.

In nucleotides, the CDR3 is TGTGCCAGTAGTTTAGGTTTGGGCAGGGATGGCTACACCTTC. This codes for CASSLGLGRDGYTF. The rearrangement joins TRBV19 to TRBJ1-2; maybe TRBD1 (5 bases). Trimming took off 5 bases at V and 6 bases at J, with 16 bases between the two ends. Germline CDR1 reads LNHDA; CDR2 reads SQIVND (reference sequence). The CDR3 is 14 residues long.

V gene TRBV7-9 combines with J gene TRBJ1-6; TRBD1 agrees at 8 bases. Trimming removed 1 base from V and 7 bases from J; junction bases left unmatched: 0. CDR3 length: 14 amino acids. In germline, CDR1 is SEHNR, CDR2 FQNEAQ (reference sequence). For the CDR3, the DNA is TGTGCCAGCAGCTTAGGGACAGGGAATTCACCCCTCCACTTT. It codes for CASSLGTGNSPLHF.

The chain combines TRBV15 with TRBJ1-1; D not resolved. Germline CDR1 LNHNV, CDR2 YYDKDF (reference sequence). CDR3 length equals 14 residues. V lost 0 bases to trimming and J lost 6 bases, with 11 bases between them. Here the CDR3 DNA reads TGTGCCACCAGCAGAGAGTCGGGGATCGCTGAAGCTTTCTTT. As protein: CATSRESGIAEAFF. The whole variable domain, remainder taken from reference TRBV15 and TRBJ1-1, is DAMVIQNPRYQVTQFGKPVTLSCSQTLNHNVMYWYQQKSSQAPKLLFHYYDKDFNNEADTPDNFQSRRPNTSFCFLDIRSPGLGDTAMYLCATSRESGIAEAFFGQGTRLTVV.

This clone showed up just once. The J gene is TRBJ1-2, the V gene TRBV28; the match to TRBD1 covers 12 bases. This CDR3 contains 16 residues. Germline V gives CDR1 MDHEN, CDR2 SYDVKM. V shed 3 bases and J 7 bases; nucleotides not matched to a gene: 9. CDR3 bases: TGTGCCAGCAGTTTGCCGGGACAGGGGGCGTCGGGTGGCTACACCTTC. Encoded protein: CASSLPGQGASGGYTF.

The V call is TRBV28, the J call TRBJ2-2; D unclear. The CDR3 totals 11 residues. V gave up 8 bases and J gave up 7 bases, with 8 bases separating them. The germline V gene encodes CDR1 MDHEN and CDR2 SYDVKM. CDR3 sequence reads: CASQLFGELFF. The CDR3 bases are TGTGCCAGCCAGTTGTTCGGGGAGCTGTTTTTT. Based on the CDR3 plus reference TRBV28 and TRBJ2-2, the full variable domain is DVKVTQSSRYLVKRTGEKVFLECVQDMDHENMFWYRQDPGLGLRLIYFSYDVKMKEKGDIPEGYSVSREKKERFSLILESASTNQTSMYLCASQLFGELFFGEGSRLTVL.

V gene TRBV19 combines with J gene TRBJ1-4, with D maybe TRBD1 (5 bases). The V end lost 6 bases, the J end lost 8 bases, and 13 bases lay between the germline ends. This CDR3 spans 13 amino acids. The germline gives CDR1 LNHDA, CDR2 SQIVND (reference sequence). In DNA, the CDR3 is TGTGCCAGTAGCCCCCGGTGGGGCGAAAAACTGTTTTTT. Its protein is CASSPRWGEKLFF. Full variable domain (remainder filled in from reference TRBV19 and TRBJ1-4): DGGITQSPKYLFRKEGQNVTLSCEQNLNHDAMYWYRQDPGQGLRLIYYSQIVNDFQKGDIAEGYSVSREKKESFPLTVTSAQKNPTAFYLCASSPRWGEKLFFGSGTQLSVL.

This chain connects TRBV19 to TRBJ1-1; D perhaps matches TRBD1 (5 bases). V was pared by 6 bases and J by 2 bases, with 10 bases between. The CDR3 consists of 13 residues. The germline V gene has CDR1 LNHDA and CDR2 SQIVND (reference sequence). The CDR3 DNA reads TGTGCCAGTAGCGGACACACTAACACTGAAGCTTTCTTT. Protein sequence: CASSGHTNTEAFF. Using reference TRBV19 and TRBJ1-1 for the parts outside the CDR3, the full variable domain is DGGITQSPKYLFRKEGQNVTLSCEQNLNHDAMYWYRQDPGQGLRLIYYSQIVNDFQKGDIAEGYSVSREKKESFPLTVTSAQKNPTAFYLCASSGHTNTEAFFGQGTRLTVV.

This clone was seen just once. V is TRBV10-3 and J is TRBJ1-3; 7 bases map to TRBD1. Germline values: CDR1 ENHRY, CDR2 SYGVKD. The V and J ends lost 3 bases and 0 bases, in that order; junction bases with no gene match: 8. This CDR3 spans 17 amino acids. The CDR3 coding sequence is TGTGCCATCAGTGAAACGGGACAGCACGTCTCTGGAAACACCATATATTTT. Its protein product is CAISETGQHVSGNTIYF.